The 21 T cell receptor beta chains below come from one sample, sequenced in a study of CD8 T cells in Susac syndrome. When the RNA was reverse transcribed, random hexamers were used with an input of roughly 0.5 to 1 ug. TCRdb passed the immunoSEQ multiplex PCR reads through MiXCR, listing each CDR3 protein once. The data contain 240,000 or so distinct CDR3 sequences, roughly 95% of them singletons. Sample: CD4+ T cells from PBMCs. Receptor source: a human donor with Susac syndrome.

The chain joins TRBV20-1 to TRBJ2-7; the match to TRBD2 covers 8 bases. CDR3 length: 12 residues. Trimming cost V 5 bases and J 5 bases; bases outside gene matches: 5. Germline-derived CDR1 and CDR2 are DFQATT and SNEGSKA (reference sequence). CDR3 loop: CSAARGGNEQYF. In DNA form, the CDR3 reads TGCAGTGCTGCCCGGGGGGGCAACGAGCAGTACTTC.

The V gene is TRBV30, the J gene TRBJ2-5; no clear D gene. Germline CDR1 is GTSNPN and CDR2 is SVGIG (reference sequence). V shed 0 bases and J shed 3 bases, with 5 bases lying between them. The CDR3 is made up of 12 amino acids. The CDR3 DNA follows: TGTGCCTGGAGTGTAGGAGAAGAGACCCAGTACTTC. Translation gives CAWSVGEETQYF.

The genes are TRBV15 and TRBJ2-7, with unresolved D. The CDR3 covers 16 residues. Germline V gene data show CDR1 as LNHNV and CDR2 as YYDKDF (reference sequence). The V and J ends lost 0 bases and 2 bases respectively, with 14 bases between them. CDR3 region: CATSRDWADGTYEQYF. The CDR3 DNA follows: TGTGCCACCAGCAGAGATTGGGCAGATGGGACCTACGAGCAGTACTTC.

This clonotype was counted between two and nine times. The rearrangement joins TRBV7-9 to TRBJ2-1, with 9 bases matching TRBD1. The CDR3 length is 15 residues. Germline V lookup: CDR1 SEHNR, CDR2 FQNEAQ (reference sequence). The J segment lost 1 base and the V segment lost 6 bases, leaving 4 bases of the junction unmatched. CDR3 loop: CASSTQGASYNEQFF. In nucleotides, the CDR3 is TGTGCCAGCAGTACACAGGGGGCTTCCTACAATGAGCAGTTCTTC.

The rearrangement joins TRBV9 to TRBJ2-7; 9 positions agree with TRBD2. With 0 bases clipped from V and 7 bases from J, the junction kept 14 bases outside the gene matches. The CDR3 is 17 residues long. The germline gives CDR1 SGDLS, CDR2 YYNGEE. The CDR3 DNA follows: TGTGCCAGCAGCGTAGCCCCGTCTAGCGGGATATTGTATGAGCAGTACTTC. Translated: CASSVAPSSGILYEQYF.

V and J are TRBV6-5 and TRBJ1-2; a possible D gene is TRBD1 (6 bases). From germline, CDR1 is MNHEY and CDR2 SVGAGI. Trimming pared 1 base from V and 7 bases from J, leaving 22 bases between. There are 17 residues in the CDR3. CDR3 protein: CASSYYPGQGLLGGYTF. CDR3 DNA sequence: TGTGCCAGCAGTTACTACCCGGGGCAGGGGCTGTTGGGTGGCTACACCTTC.

The CDR3 protein is CASSKMTGTGDYEQYF. The CDR3 DNA reads as TGTGCCAGCAGTAAGATGACCGGGACAGGGGACTACGAGCAGTACTTC. The chain uses TRBV27 and TRBJ2-7, with 10 bases that match TRBD1. With V trimmed by 5 bases and J by 3 bases, 10 bases remained unmatched. CDR3 length: 16 residues. Germline V lookup: CDR1 MNHEY, CDR2 SMNVEV (reference sequence).

This chain connects TRBV9 to TRBJ2-2, with 7 positions matching TRBD1. CDR1 is SGDLS and CDR2 is YYNGEE in the germline V gene. The J segment lost 1 base and the V segment lost 2 bases, leaving 2 bases of the junction unmatched. This CDR3 has 15 amino acids. The CDR3 here is CASSVRQGNTGELFF. The CDR3 DNA is TGTGCCAGCAGCGTTCGACAGGGGAACACCGGGGAGCTGTTTTTT.

In this sample, this clonotype turned up once. The rearrangement joins TRBV29-1 to TRBJ1-1, with 7 bases matching TRBD1. CDR1 and CDR2 from the germline V gene are SQVTM and ANQGSEA. V lost 3 bases, J lost 4 bases, and 8 bases stayed unmatched. This CDR3 is 14 amino acids long. The CDR3 nucleotides are TGCAGCGTTGAGAGGGGCGCAGGGGGCACTGAAGCTTTCTTT. Translating gives CSVERGAGGTEAFF. The full variable domain, its missing parts supplied by reference TRBV29-1 and TRBJ1-1, is SAVISQKPSRDICQRGTSLTIQCQVDSQVTMMFWYRQQPGQSLTLIATANQGSEATYESGFVIDKFPISRPNLTFSTLTVSNMSPEDSSIYLCSVERGAGGTEAFFGQGTRLTVV.

The V gene is TRBV4-1, the J gene TRBJ2-3; TRBD2 might be the D (6 bases). V lost 0 bases, J lost 7 bases, and 14 bases lay in between. The CDR3 has 15 residues. Per germline, CDR1 MGHRA and CDR2 YSYEKL. The CDR3 loop reads CASSQDRTGGNTQYF. The CDR3 DNA reads TGCGCCAGCAGCCAAGATCGGACCGGCGGGAATACGCAGTATTTT.

This chain links TRBV15 with TRBJ2-7, with 7 bases fitting TRBD1. The CDR3 consists of 17 residues. V lost 3 bases and J lost 6; bases outside the gene matches: 17. Germline V gene data show CDR1 as LNHNV and CDR2 as YYDKDF (reference sequence). The CDR3 protein is CATSSQQRTGFSREQYF. The CDR3, as DNA: TGTGCCACCAGCAGCCAACAGAGGACAGGATTCTCCCGCGAGCAGTACTTC.

The chain employs TRBV10-3 and TRBJ2-1, with 8 bases aligning to TRBD2. Germline V CDR1 and CDR2: ENHRY, SYGVKD. V dropped 11 bases and J dropped 8; count of bases not matched to a gene: 11. The CDR3 length is 13 residues. The CDR3 region is CAGSSGLWDEQFF. The CDR3 bases are TGTGCCGGCTCTAGCGGGCTTTGGGATGAGCAGTTCTTC.

The chain couples TRBV5-1 to TRBJ2-1, with TRBD2 matching over 13 bases. From germline, CDR1 is SGHRS and CDR2 YFSETQ. The length of the CDR3 is 16 residues. Germline trimming cut 3 bases from V and 7 bases from J; bases unmatched to any gene: 7. CDR3 amino acids: CASSWRTSGSKNEQFF. For the CDR3, the DNA is TGCGCCAGCAGCTGGCGGACTAGCGGGAGTAAGAATGAGCAGTTCTTC.

This sequence joins TRBV12-3 or TRBV12-4 and TRBJ2-1, with 8 bases lining up with TRBD1. The trim removed 6 bases at V and 13 bases at J, leaving 5 bases unmatched. CDR3 length: 11 residues. The CDR3 DNA is TGTGCCAGCAGCTATCAGGGGGCCCAGTTCTTC. Translation gives CASSYQGAQFF.

The V gene is TRBV29-1, the J gene TRBJ2-3, with D unclear. Per germline, CDR1 SQVTM and CDR2 ANQGSEA. The CDR3 is 13 amino acids. Trimming shortened V by 3 bases and J by 4 bases, and 11 bases separated the two germline ends. The CDR3 loop is CSVDHPKADTQYF. The CDR3 coding sequence is TGCAGCGTTGATCACCCGAAGGCAGATACGCAGTATTTT.

V gene TRBV4-1 combines with J gene TRBJ2-1; 9 nucleotides align to TRBD2. The CDR3 extends over 17 amino acids. V dropped 1 base and J dropped 4; count of bases not matched to a gene: 8. In germline, CDR1 is MGHRA, CDR2 YSYEKL. The CDR3, as DNA: TGCGCCAGCAGCCAAGGGGCGGGAGGGCCGAAGTACAATGAGCAGTTCTTC. Residues: CASSQGAGGPKYNEQFF.

The genes are TRBV18 and TRBJ2-5, with a tentative D call TRBD1 (5 bases). The length of the CDR3 is 15 residues. V was clipped by 0 bases and J by 4 bases, with 12 bases between them. The germline CDR1 and CDR2 sequences are KGHSH and LQKENI. In DNA, the CDR3 is TGTGCCAGCTCACCACCGGGGCGGACGGCAGAGACCCAGTACTTC. Its translation is CASSPPGRTAETQYF. The full variable domain, with the rest looked up from reference TRBV18 and TRBJ2-5, is NAGVMQNPRHLVRRRGQEARLRCSPMKGHSHVYWYRQLPEEGLKFMVYLQKENIIDESGMPKERFSAEFPKEGPSILRIQQVVRGDSAAYFCASSPPGRTAETQYFGPGTRLLVL.

The chain has TRBV20-1 and TRBJ2-1; 11 nucleotides align to TRBD2. There are 15 residues in the CDR3. Germline CDR1 DFQATT, CDR2 SNEGSKA (reference sequence). V shed 4 bases and J 4 bases; nucleotides not matched to a gene: 6. The CDR3 is CSAISGTSGYNEQFF. CDR3 DNA: TGCAGTGCTATATCCGGGACTAGCGGATACAATGAGCAGTTCTTC.

The rearrangement joins TRBV29-1 to TRBJ2-2; 8 nucleotides line up with TRBD1. CDR1 is SQVTM and CDR2 is ANQGSEA in the germline V gene. The CDR3 is 14 amino acids. V lost 4 bases and J lost 4; bases outside the gene matches: 5. CDR3 sequence: CSVVETGATGELFF. The CDR3 nucleotides are TGCAGCGTTGTAGAGACAGGGGCCACCGGGGAGCTGTTTTTT.

This clonotype was seen a single time. The chain combines TRBV27 with TRBJ2-5, with D possibly being TRBD1 (6 bases). Per the germline V gene, CDR1 is MNHEY and CDR2 is SMNVEV (reference sequence). V lost 4 bases, J lost 12 bases, and 24 bases lay in between. This CDR3 is built from 15 residues. CDR3 protein: CASSWGRTDGRQEYF. CDR3 coding DNA: TGTGCCAGCAGTTGGGGTAGGACAGACGGACGCCAGGAGTACTTC.

The chain links TRBV20-1 to TRBJ2-7; D is undetermined. The ends were cut back, 6 bases at V and 2 bases at J, with 14 bases in the middle. This CDR3 has 13 amino acids. The germline V gene has CDR1 DFQATT and CDR2 SNEGSKA (reference sequence). This CDR3 is CSALVRYTYEQYF. The CDR3 region has the DNA TGCAGTGCCCTCGTTCGGTACACCTACGAGCAGTACTTC.